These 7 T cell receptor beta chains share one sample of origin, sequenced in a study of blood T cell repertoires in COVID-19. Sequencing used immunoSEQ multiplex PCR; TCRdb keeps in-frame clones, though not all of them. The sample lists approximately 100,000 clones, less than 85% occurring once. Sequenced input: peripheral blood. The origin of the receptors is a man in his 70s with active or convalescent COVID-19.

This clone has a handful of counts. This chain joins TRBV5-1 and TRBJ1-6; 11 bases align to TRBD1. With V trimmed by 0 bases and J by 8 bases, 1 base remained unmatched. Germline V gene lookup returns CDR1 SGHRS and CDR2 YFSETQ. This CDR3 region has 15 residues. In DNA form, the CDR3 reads TGCGCCAGCAGCTTGGCGGGACAGGGGGATTCACCCCTCCACTTT. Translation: CASSLAGQGDSPLHF.

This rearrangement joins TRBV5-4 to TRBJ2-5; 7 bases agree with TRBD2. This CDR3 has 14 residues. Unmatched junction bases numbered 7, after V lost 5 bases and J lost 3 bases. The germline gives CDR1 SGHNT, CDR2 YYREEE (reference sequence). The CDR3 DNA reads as TGTGCCAGCAGGCCCACTAGCGCCAAAGAGACCCAGTACTTC. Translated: CASRPTSAKETQYF.

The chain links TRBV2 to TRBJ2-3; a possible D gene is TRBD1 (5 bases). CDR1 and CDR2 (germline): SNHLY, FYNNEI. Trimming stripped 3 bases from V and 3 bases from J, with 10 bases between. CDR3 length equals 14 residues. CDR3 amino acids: CASSDLAGTDTQYF. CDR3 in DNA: TGTGCCAGCAGTGACTTGGCAGGGACAGATACGCAGTATTTT.

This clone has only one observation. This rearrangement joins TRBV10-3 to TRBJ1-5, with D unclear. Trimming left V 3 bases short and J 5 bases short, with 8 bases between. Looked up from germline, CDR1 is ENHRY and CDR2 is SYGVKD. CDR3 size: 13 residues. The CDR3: CAISDGPHQPQHF. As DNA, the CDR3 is TGTGCCATCAGTGACGGTCCCCATCAGCCCCAGCATTTT.

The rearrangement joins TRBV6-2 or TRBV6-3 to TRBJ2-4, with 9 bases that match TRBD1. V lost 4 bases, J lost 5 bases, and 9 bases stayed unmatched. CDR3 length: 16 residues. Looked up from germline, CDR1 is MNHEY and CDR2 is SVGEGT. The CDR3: CASSWGTGPTENIQYF. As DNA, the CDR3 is TGTGCCAGCAGTTGGGGGACAGGGCCGACTGAAAACATTCAGTACTTC.

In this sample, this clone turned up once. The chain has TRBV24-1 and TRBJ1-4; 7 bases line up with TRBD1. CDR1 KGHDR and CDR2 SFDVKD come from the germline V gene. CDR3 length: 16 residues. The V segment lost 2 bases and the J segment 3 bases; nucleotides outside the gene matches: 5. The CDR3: CATSDSRTGPNEKLFF. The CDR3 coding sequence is TGTGCCACCAGTGATTCCCGGACAGGTCCTAATGAAAAACTGTTTTTT.

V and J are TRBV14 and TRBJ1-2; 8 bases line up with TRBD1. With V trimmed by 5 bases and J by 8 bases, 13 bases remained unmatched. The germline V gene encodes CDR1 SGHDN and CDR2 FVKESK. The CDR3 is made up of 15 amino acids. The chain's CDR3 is CASSEVDRGARGYTF. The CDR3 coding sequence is TGTGCCAGCAGCGAAGTTGACAGGGGCGCGCGCGGCTACACCTTC.